This TCR beta chain was captured by sequencing in a study of T cells in Graves' hyperthyroidism and ophthalmopathy. About the research overall: Blood was drawn when the patient was first diagnosed and still untreated.

V lost 5 bases, J lost 1 base, and 5 bases stayed unmatched. This CDR3 has 15 amino acids. Germline values: CDR1 SEHNR, CDR2 FQNEAQ (reference sequence). Using RNA transcripts as the source, TCR beta CDR3 regions were amplified. First-round RT-PCR targeting the TCR CDR3 was performed with the HTBI primer set. In TCRdb, the multiplex PCR reads were re-called with MiXCR into one record per CDR3 protein. The profile shows about 380,000 distinct CDR3 sequences, around 20% of them singletons. Note on this clonotype: Its antigen remains unknown.

Study results and caveats: Most thyroid clonotypes with frequency above 0.001 were detected in blood.

This sequence originates from a man between 18 and 29 years old with Graves' ophthalmopathy. The rearrangement uses TRBV7-9 and TRBJ2-3; TRBD1 aligns across 8 bases. Material: blood. For the CDR3, the DNA is TGTGCCAGCAGCCCGACAGGGGTCGGCACAGATACGCAGTATTTT. Its protein product is CASSPTGVGTDTQYF.